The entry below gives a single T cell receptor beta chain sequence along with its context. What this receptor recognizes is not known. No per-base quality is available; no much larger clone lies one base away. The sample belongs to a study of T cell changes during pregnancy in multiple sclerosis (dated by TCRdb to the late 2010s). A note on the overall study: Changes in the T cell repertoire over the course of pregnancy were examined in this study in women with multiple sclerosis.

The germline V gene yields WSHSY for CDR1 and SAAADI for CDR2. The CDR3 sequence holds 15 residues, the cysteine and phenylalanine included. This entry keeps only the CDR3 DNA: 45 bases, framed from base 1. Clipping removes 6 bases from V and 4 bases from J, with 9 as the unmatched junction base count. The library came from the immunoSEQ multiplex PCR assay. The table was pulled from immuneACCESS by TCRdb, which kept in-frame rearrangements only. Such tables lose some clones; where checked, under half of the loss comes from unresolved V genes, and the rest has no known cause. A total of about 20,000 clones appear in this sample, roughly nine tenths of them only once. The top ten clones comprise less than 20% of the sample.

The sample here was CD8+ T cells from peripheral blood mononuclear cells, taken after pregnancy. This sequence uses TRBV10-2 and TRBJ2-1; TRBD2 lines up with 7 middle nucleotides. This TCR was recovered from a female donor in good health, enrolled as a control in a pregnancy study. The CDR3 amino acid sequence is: CASRVSGGLYNEQFF. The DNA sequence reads TGCGCCAGCAGGGTTTCGGGAGGCTTATACAATGAGCAGTTCTTC.